The clone carrying this T cell receptor (beta chain) was recorded only once. Its matching antigen is unknown. The record originates from a study of graft-versus-host responses after intestinal transplantation. Study overall: Recipients were all induced with anti-thymocyte globulin, then given tacrolimus and steroids for around 3 years. Study results and caveats: HvG clone declines early post-transplant were associated with peak circulating GvH levels. GvH clones detected in recipient marrow included some appearing first in ileum or blood.

There are 14 residues in the CDR3. The V gene lost 2 bases and the J gene lost 5 bases, with 10 bases spanning the gap. The germline gives CDR1 LGHNA, CDR2 YNFKEQ. Sequencing was performed with immunoSEQ multiplex PCR; in TCRdb, only in-frame clones are kept and a portion is missing. The sample lists about 120,000 clones, approximately 92% occurring once. This receptor was taken from a human donor who received an intestinal transplant. This sequence joins TRBV4-2 and TRBJ2-1, with a tentative D call TRBD1 (6 bases). This specimen was unstimulated CD4+ T cells sorted from spleen or lymph node cells, taken before intestinal transplant. CDR3 residues: CASSQRRDNNEQFF. The CDR3 DNA is TGTGCCAGCAGCCAACGCCGGGACAACAATGAGCAGTTCTTC.